This TCR beta chain was documented in a study of shared clonotypes between healthy human individuals. The repertoire was sequenced with immunoSEQ multiplex PCR; TCRdb's copy has only in-frame clones and lacks some. Of 2 million to 2.5 million clones listed, approximately 93% were seen once; the top ten hold approximately 0.4%. The V end was cut by 2 bases, the J end by 15 bases, with 14 bases between. Germline V lookup: CDR1 DFQATT, CDR2 SNEGSKA (reference sequence). CDR3 size: 11 residues. Overall study findings and caveats: Among donors, sharing of clonotypes was expected to be affected by sequencing depth.

For this clone: Its antigen is still unknown.

This clonotype originated in a man aged 18 to 30 in good health. Some clones in this sample may be carry-over from other donors' samples. The sequenced material came from naive CD4+ T cells from PBMCs. Subset indicated: CD45RA+ positively selected. The J gene is TRBJ2-1, the V gene TRBV20-1, with D possibly TRBD1 on 6 matching bases. The CDR3 coding sequence is TGCAGTGCTAGATTCAGGACAGAGGCGTTCTTC. It encodes CSARFRTEAFF.